This TCR beta chain was sequenced in a study of cytomegalovirus exposure and HLA in healthy donors. Primers for the PCR totalled 60 Vbeta and 13 Jbeta. Generated by immunoSEQ multiplex PCR, the TCRdb table keeps only in-frame clones and is missing some. The repertoire holds about 130,000 clones, with around three quarters as singletons. There are 15 residues in the CDR3. Germline V gene lookup returns CDR1 SGHRS and CDR2 YFSETQ. V shed 5 bases and J 1 base; nucleotides not matched to a gene: 4. The chain has TRBV5-1 and TRBJ2-1; TRBD2 matches 9 bases. This clonotype was obtained from a man in his forties in good health and CMV-seropositive. The sequencing sample was made of PBMCs. The CDR3 sequence: CASSGSGRSYNEQFF. CDR3 sequence (DNA): TGCGCCAGCAGTGGGAGCGGGAGGTCCTACAATGAGCAGTTCTTC.